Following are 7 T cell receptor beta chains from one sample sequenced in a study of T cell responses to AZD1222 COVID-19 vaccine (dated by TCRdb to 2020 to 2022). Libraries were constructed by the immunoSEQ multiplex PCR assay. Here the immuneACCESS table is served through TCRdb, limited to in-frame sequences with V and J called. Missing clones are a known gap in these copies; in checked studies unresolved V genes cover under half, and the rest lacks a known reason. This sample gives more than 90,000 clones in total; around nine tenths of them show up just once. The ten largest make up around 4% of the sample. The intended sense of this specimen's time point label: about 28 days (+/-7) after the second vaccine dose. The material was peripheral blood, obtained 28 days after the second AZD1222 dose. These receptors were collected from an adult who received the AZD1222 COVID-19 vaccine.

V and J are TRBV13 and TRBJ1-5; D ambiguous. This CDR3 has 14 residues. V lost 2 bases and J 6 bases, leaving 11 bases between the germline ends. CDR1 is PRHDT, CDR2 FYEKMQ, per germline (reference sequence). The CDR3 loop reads CASSLYRAAQPQHF. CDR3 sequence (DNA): TGTGCCAGCAGCTTATACCGGGCTGCTCAGCCCCAGCATTTT.

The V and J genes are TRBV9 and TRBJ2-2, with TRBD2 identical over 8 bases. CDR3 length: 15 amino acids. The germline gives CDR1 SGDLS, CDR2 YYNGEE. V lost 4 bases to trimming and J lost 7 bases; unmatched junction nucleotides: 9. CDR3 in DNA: TGTGCCAGCAGCCCCACGACTAGCGACGTCGGGGAGCTGTTTTTT. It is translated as CASSPTTSDVGELFF. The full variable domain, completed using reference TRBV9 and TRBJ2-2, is DSGVTQTPKHLITATGQRVTLRCSPRSGDLSVYWYQQSLDQGLQFLIQYYNGEERAKGNILERFSAQQFPDLHSELNLSSLELGDSALYFCASSPTTSDVGELFFGEGSRLTVL.

CDR3 amino acids: CASSCNGTGGSEAFF. CDR3 nucleotides: TGTGCCAGCTCATGCAACGGCACAGGGGGCTCTGAAGCTTTCTTT. V gene TRBV18 combines with J gene TRBJ1-1, with TRBD1 matching 9 bases. There are 15 residues in the CDR3. Germline V gives CDR1 KGHSH, CDR2 LQKENI. J lost 6 bases, V lost 5 bases, and 10 bases had no gene match.

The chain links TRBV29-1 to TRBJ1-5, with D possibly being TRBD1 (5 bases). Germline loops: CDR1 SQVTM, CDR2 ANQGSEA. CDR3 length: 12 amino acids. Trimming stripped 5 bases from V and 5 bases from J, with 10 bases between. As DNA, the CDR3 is TGCAGCGTTACGACGGGGCATCAGCCCCAGCATTTT. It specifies CSVTTGHQPQHF.

CDR3 amino acids: CASSQDKVWGEESCGTQYF. The CDR3, as DNA: TGTGCCAGCAGCCAAGATAAGGTGTGGGGGGAGGAAAGTTGCGGTACGCAGTATTTT. J is TRBJ2-3 and V is TRBV3-1 (or the pseudogene TRBV3-2); possible D gene TRBD2, 6 bases. With 0 bases removed from V and 8 bases from J, the gap between germline ends came to 27 bases. CDR1 is LGHDT and CDR2 is YNNKEL in the germline V gene (reference sequence). This CDR3 is 19 amino acids long.

CDR3 in DNA: TGTGCCAGCAGCGCCGGGGGAGTAGATACGCAGTATTTT. Its protein is CASSAGGVDTQYF. V gene TRBV7-3 combines with J gene TRBJ2-3; maybe TRBD2 (6 bases). Germline CDR1 is SGHTA and CDR2 is FQGTGA. The V end lost 5 bases, the J end lost 5 bases, and 11 bases lay between the germline ends. The CDR3 has 13 amino acids.

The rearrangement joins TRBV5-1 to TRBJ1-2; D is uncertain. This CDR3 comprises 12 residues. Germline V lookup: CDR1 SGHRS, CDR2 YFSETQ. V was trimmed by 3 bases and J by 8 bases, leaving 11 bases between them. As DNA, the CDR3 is TGCGCCAGCAGCTCAGAACGCGGGGGCTACACCTTC. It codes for CASSSERGGYTF.